These 8 T cell receptor beta chains originate from one sample sequenced in a study of glioma-infiltrating T cells. TCR alpha and beta CDR3 regions were amplified from RNA using iRepertoire nested multiplex PCR. TCRdb passed the multiplex PCR reads through MiXCR, listing each CDR3 protein once. Among about 140,000 distinct CDR3 sequences, 39% were seen once, and the ten largest hold about a fifth. The sequenced sample consisted of glioma tissue, nonneoplastic brain tissue, or PBMCs (not recorded which). The receptors were sampled from a human donor with low-grade glioma or glioblastoma, undergoing nonglioma brain surgery, or in good health (not recorded which).

V is TRBV12-3 or TRBV12-4 and J is TRBJ1-1; D is undetermined. The length of the CDR3 is 13 residues. Trimming removed 7 bases at V and 1 base at J, with 10 bases between. CDR3 in amino acids: CASTLTRNTEAFF. The CDR3 DNA follows: TGTGCCAGCACCCTCACGCGGAACACTGAAGCTTTCTTT.

This clonotype occurred a few times. This chain uses TRBV4-1 with TRBJ2-7; 11 nucleotides agree with TRBD2. The CDR3 contains 16 residues. Per germline, CDR1 MGHRA and CDR2 YSYEKL. The J segment lost 2 bases and the V segment lost 1 base, leaving 4 bases of the junction unmatched. Written as DNA, the CDR3 is TGCGCCAGCAGCCAAGTACTAGCGGGAGTTCCCTACGAGCAGTACTTC. It yields the protein CASSQVLAGVPYEQYF.

This clonotype was detected ten times or more. V and J are TRBV27 and TRBJ1-1, with D tentatively TRBD1 (5 bases). Trimming removed 7 bases at V and 6 bases at J, with 15 bases between. Germline CDR1 and CDR2: MNHEY and SMNVEV (reference sequence). This CDR3 region has 13 residues. The CDR3 loop is CASTGGARAEAFF. The CDR3 DNA is TGTGCCAGCACGGGCGGGGCTCGGGCTGAAGCTTTCTTT.

This clonotype was counted a few times. At one end, the junction sequence differs from germline, possibly due to a read error. This CDR3 is CGTSASTDTQYF. The CDR3 bases are TGCGGAACTAGCGCCAGCACAGATACGCAGTATTTT. The chain carries TRBV28 and TRBJ2-3; 7 bases match TRBD2. CDR1 is MDHEN and CDR2 is SYDVKM in the germline V gene. The CDR3 contains 12 residues.

This clonotype was detected only a few times. The chain uses TRBV19 and TRBJ2-1, with unresolved D. Trimming took off 4 bases at V and 9 bases at J, with 16 bases between the two ends. CDR1 is LNHDA and CDR2 is SQIVND in the germline V gene (reference sequence). The CDR3 sequence is 14 residues long. CDR3 amino acids: CASSNRGSWGEQFF. As DNA, the CDR3 is TGTGCCAGTAGTAACAGAGGCAGCTGGGGTGAGCAGTTCTTC.

This clonotype was detected only a few times. The chain carries TRBV27 and TRBJ2-7, with D possibly matching TRBD2 (7 bases). This CDR3 has 15 residues. Trimming took 2 bases from V and 6 from J, leaving 17 bases between them. The germline CDR1 and CDR2 sequences are MNHEY and SMNVEV (reference sequence). CDR3 in amino acids: CASSLGGGAFLEQYF. CDR3 DNA: TGTGCCAGCAGTTTAGGAGGGGGGGCCTTTCTCGAGCAGTACTTC.

The genes are TRBV15 and TRBJ2-7; 8 bases agree with TRBD2. The germline CDR1 and CDR2 sequences are LNHNV and YYDKDF (reference sequence). V shed 0 bases, J shed 2 bases, and the junction held 9 bases outside the gene matches. The length of the CDR3 is 17 residues. Here the CDR3 reads CATSRDYSLAGTYEQYF. DNA of the CDR3: TGTGCCACCAGCAGAGATTATTCCCTAGCGGGTACCTACGAGCAGTACTTC.

The count of this clonotype is one. The chain links TRBV20-1 to TRBJ1-6; a possible D gene is TRBD1 (6 bases). V was cut by 5 bases and J by 9 bases, with 20 bases left in between. The germline CDR1 and CDR2 sequences are DFQATT and SNEGSKA (reference sequence). CDR3 length equals 15 residues. CDR3 sequence reads: CSAQQLSGDASPLHF. The CDR3, as DNA: TGCAGTGCTCAGCAGCTCTCAGGGGACGCTTCACCCCTCCACTTT.